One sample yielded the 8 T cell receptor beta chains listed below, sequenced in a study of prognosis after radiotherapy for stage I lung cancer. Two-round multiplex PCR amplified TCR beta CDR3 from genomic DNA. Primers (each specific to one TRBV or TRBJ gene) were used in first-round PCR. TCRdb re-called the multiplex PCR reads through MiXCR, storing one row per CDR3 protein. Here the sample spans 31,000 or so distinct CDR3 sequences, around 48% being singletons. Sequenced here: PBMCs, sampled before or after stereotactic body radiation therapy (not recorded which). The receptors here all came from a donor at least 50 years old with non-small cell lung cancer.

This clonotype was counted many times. The CDR3 DNA sequence: TGTGCCAGCAGCTTAACTATAGACAGTCCCGGGGGCTACACCTTC. Protein: CASSLTIDSPGGYTF. The rearrangement joins TRBV7-8 to TRBJ1-2; a possible D gene is TRBD1 (5 bases). Germline V gene lookup returns CDR1 SGHVS and CDR2 FQNEAQ. The V gene lost 2 bases and the J gene lost 8 bases, with 18 bases spanning the gap. The CDR3 loop spans 15 amino acids.

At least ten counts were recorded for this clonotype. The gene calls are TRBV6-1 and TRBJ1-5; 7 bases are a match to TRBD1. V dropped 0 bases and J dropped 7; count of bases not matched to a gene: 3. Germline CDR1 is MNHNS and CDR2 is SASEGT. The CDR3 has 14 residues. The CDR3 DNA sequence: TGTGCCAGCAGTGAAGCAGGGGGCGACCAGCCCCAGCATTTT. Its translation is CASSEAGGDQPQHF.

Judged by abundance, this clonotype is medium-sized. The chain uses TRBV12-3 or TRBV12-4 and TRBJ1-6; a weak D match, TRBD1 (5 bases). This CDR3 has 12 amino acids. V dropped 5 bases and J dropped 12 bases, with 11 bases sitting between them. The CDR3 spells CASSNRGLPLHF. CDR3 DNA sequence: TGTGCCAGCAGTAATAGGGGTTTACCCCTCCACTTT.

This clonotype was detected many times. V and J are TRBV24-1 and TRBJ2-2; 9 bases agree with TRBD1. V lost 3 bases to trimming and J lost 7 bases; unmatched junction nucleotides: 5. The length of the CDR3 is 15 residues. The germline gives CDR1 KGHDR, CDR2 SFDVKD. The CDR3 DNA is TGTGCCACCAGTGATCCGGGACAGGGCGGCGGGGAGCTGTTTTTT. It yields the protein CATSDPGQGGGELFF.

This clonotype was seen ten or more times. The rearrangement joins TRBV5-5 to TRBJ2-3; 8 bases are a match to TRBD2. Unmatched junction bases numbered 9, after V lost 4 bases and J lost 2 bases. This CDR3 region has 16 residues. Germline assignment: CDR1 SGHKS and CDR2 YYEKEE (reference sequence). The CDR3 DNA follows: TGTGCCAGCAGCCCCGGGGGGGGCGGGATCACAGATACGCAGTATTTT. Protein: CASSPGGGGITDTQYF.

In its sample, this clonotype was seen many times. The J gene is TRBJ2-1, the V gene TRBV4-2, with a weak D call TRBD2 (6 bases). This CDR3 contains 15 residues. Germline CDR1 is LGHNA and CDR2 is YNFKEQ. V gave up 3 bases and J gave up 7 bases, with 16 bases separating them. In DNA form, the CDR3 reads TGTGCCAGCAGCCATGGGAGGCGGGACGCAAATGAGCAGTTCTTC. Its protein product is CASSHGRRDANEQFF.

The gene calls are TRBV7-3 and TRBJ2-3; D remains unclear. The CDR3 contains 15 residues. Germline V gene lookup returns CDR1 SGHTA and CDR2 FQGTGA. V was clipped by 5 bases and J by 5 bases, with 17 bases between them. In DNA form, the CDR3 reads TGTGCCAGCAGCCCAGGATGGTTTCAGGAAGATACGCAGTATTTT. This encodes CASSPGWFQEDTQYF.

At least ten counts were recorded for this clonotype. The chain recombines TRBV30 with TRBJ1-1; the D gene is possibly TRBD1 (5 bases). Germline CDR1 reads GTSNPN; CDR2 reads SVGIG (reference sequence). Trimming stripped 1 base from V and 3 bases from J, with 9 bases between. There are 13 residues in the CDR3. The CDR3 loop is CAWSAEGHTEAFF. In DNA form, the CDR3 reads TGTGCCTGGAGTGCAGAGGGGCACACTGAAGCTTTCTTT. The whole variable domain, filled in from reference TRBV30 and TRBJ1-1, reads SQTIHQWPATLVQPVGSPLSLECTVEGTSNPNLYWYRQAAGRGLQLLFYSVGIGQISSEVPQNLSASRPQDRQFILSSKKLLLSDSGFYLCAWSAEGHTEAFFGQGTRLTVV.